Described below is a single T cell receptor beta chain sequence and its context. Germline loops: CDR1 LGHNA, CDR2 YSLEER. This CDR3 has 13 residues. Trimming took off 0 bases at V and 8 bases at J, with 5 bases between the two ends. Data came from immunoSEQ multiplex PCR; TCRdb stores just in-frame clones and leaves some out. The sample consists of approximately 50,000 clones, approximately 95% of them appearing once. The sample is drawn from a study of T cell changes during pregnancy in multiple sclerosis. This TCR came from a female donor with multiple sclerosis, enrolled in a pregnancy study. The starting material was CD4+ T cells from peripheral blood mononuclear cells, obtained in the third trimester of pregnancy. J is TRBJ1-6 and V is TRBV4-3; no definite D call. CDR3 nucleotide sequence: TGCGCCAGCAGCCAAGATCAGGATTCACCCCTCCACTTT. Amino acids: CASSQDQDSPLHF.